Listed below are T cell receptor beta chains from one sample, sequenced in a study of PD-L1 blockade in urothelial cancer. This table comes from immunoSEQ multiplex PCR, and its TCRdb copy is limited to in-frame clones, with some not included. The table records about 41,000 clones, 85% of them present only once. Source: PBMCs, taken around atezolizumab (anti-PD-L1) treatment. These receptors were collected from a man between 65 and 85 years old with urothelial cancer. The CDR3 runs from the conserved cysteine through the conserved F or W.

v_gene	j_gene	CDR3aa
TRBV30	TRBJ2-5	CAWSVLGTVLQETQYF
TRBV28	TRBJ2-7	CASRPAGTSVSYEQYF
TRBV18	TRBJ2-2	CASSETGRSGELFF
TRBV7-6	TRBJ2-7	CASSGTGGEQYF
TRBV9	TRBJ1-2	CASSAALGGSYGYTF
TRBV5-1	TRBJ2-3	CASSSLNQADTQYF
TRBV2	TRBJ2-7	CASSEEAGGAYEQYF
TRBV19	TRBJ2-1	CASSIGLAAQDEQFF
TRBV5-1	TRBJ2-7	CASSLSGQGFHEQYF
TRBV18	TRBJ1-1	CASSPIRWRGDRNTEAFF
TRBV30	TRBJ2-1	CAWSVSGVDEQFF
TRBV19	TRBJ2-5	CASSVQGSVETQYF
TRBV29-1	TRBJ1-4	CSATTGVHEKLFF
TRBV29-1	TRBJ2-3	CSGLAGGQADTQYF
TRBV9	TRBJ2-3	CASSVSLAVGTQYF
TRBV7-9	TRBJ1-3	CASSLVGRASGNTIYF
TRBV7-2	TRBJ2-1	CASSLGSTSGSYNEQFF
TRBV6-5	TRBJ2-7	CASSYRSGYSYEQYF
TRBV2	TRBJ1-2	CASSPTGADGYTF